Presented here are 21 T cell receptor beta chains from one specimen sequenced in a study of breast tumors, draining lymph nodes, adjacent tissues. Using its own MiXCR run on the multiplex PCR reads, TCRdb lists one record per CDR3 protein. This table has around 300,000 distinct CDR3 sequences, 30% appearing once. Samples came from axillary lymph nodes draining the breast cancer. What was sequenced was axillary lymph node tissue. These TCRs come from a female donor with breast cancer. Some clones in this sample may be carry-over from other donors' samples.

This clonotype was observed at least ten times. The chain combines TRBV20-1 with TRBJ2-7; the match to TRBD1 covers 7 bases. Germline loops: CDR1 DFQATT, CDR2 SNEGSKA (reference sequence). The CDR3 is 14 amino acids. Trimming cost V 1 base and J 0 bases; bases outside gene matches: 3. The CDR3: CSARVTGSSYEQYF. CDR3 DNA: TGCAGTGCTAGAGTGACAGGGAGCTCCTACGAGCAGTACTTC.

This clonotype was seen at least ten times. V usage is TRBV4-2 and J usage is TRBJ1-3; no clear D. The CDR3 spans 12 residues. V lost 2 bases and J lost 9, with 8 bases in between. Germline loops: CDR1 LGHNA, CDR2 YNFKEQ. The CDR3 loop reads CASSQSGGTIYF. Here the CDR3 DNA reads TGTGCCAGCAGCCAAAGTGGTGGCACCATATATTTT.

As for this clonotype: This sequence may be a read error, since a much larger clone differs from it by one base. The CDR3 end shows no conserved phenylalanine or tryptophan, and so a read error is likely. The chain employs TRBV20-1 and TRBJ2-7; D ambiguous. The CDR3 sequence is 13 residues long. The germline CDR1 and CDR2 sequences are DFQATT and SNEGSKA (reference sequence). The V end was cut by 4 bases, the J end by 2 bases, with 12 bases between. This chain's CDR3 is CSAIKGNPYEQYL. Written as DNA, the CDR3 is TGCAGTGCTATAAAGGGAAACCCCTACGAGCAGTACCTC.

This clonotype was observed a few times. The V gene is TRBV9, the J gene TRBJ2-1, with 9 bases identical to TRBD2. There are 19 residues in the CDR3. V was clipped by 0 bases and J by 4 bases; unmatched bases: 14. The germline gives CDR1 SGDLS, CDR2 YYNGEE. The CDR3 here is CASSVEIAGGGQAYNEQFF. CDR3 coding DNA: TGTGCCAGCAGCGTAGAAATTGCGGGGGGGGGTCAGGCGTACAATGAGCAGTTCTTC. Combining the CDR3 with reference TRBV9 and TRBJ2-1 gives the whole variable domain DSGVTQTPKHLITATGQRVTLRCSPRSGDLSVYWYQQSLDQGLQFLIQYYNGEERAKGNILERFSAQQFPDLHSELNLSSLELGDSALYFCASSVEIAGGGQAYNEQFFGPGTRLTVL.

This clonotype was observed at least ten times. The V call is TRBV7-2, the J call TRBJ2-3; D is perhaps TRBD2 (5 bases). V lost 5 bases and J lost 5, with 17 bases in between. The germline CDR1 and CDR2 sequences are SGHTA and FQGNSA. CDR3 length equals 15 residues. The CDR3 DNA sequence: TGTGCCAGCAGCCGAACGGGCGGGCAGAGAGATACGCAGTATTTT. Protein product: CASSRTGGQRDTQYF. Using reference TRBV7-2 and TRBJ2-3 for the parts outside the CDR3, the full variable domain is GAGVSQSPSNKVTEKGKDVELRCDPISGHTALYWYRQSLGQGLEFLIYFQGNSAPDKSGLPSDRFSAERTGGSVSTLTIQRTQQEDSAVYLCASSRTGGQRDTQYFGPGTRLTVL.

A word on this clonotype: This may stem from a read error, because a much larger clone lies one nucleotide away. The V gene is TRBV14, the J gene TRBJ2-7; D remains ambiguous. The CDR3 runs to 14 residues. Germline values: CDR1 SGHDN, CDR2 FVKESK. This CDR3 reads CASSQGIGPYERYF. The CDR3 DNA reads TGTGCCAGCAGCCAAGGTATAGGGCCCTACGAGCGGTACTTC.

This clonotype was seen ten or more times. The chain uses TRBV11-3 and TRBJ2-3, with 9 bases identical to TRBD2. J gave up 6 bases and V 6 bases, and 10 bases lay outside the gene matches. The germline gives CDR1 SGHNT, CDR2 YENEEA. CDR3 length equals 15 residues. The CDR3 bases are TGTGCCAGCAGTAAAAGCGGGAGGTTTGGGGATACGCAGTATTTT. Translation: CASSKSGRFGDTQYF.

This clonotype has ten or more counts. The chain carries TRBV7-9 and TRBJ2-1; D unresolved. Germline CDR1 and CDR2: SEHNR and FQNEAQ (reference sequence). The CDR3 loop spans 13 amino acids. The ends were cut back, 1 base at V and 3 bases at J, with 4 bases in the middle. For the CDR3, the DNA is TGTGCCAGCAGCTTAGTGAGCTACAATGAGCAGTTCTTC. This gives the protein CASSLVSYNEQFF.

In the case of this clonotype: Since a much larger clone is just one base distant, this may be a read error. The chain links TRBV3-1 to TRBJ2-5; D could derive from TRBD1 or TRBD2 (5 bases each). Germline V gene lookup returns CDR1 LGHDT and CDR2 YNNKEL (reference sequence). This CDR3 is 15 amino acids long. DNA for the CDR3: TGTGCCAGCAGCCAAGATCAACAAGGGTTTGGGACCCGGTACTTC. This sequence encodes CASSQDQQGFGTRYF.

At least ten counts were recorded for this clonotype. The chain links TRBV19 to TRBJ1-2, with TRBD1 identical over 8 bases. This CDR3 spans 14 amino acids. CDR1 LNHDA and CDR2 SQIVND come from the germline V gene (reference sequence). Germline trimming cut 3 bases from V and 4 bases from J; bases unmatched to any gene: 4. The CDR3 spells CASSMDRDIYGYTF. The CDR3 DNA follows: TGTGCCAGTAGTATGGACAGGGACATCTATGGCTACACCTTC.

Many counts were recorded for this clonotype. The chain uses TRBV12-3 or TRBV12-4 and TRBJ2-7; a weak D match, TRBD1 (6 bases). This CDR3 has 11 residues. V lost 1 base to trimming and J lost 12 bases, with 10 bases between them. The CDR3 DNA is TGTGCCAGCAGTTTAGACAGGGCCACGTACTTC. Its translation is CASSLDRATYF.

The chain uses TRBV19 and TRBJ1-5; TRBD1 matches 8 bases. V was pared by 3 bases and J by 14 bases, with 12 bases of the junction left unmatched. CDR3 length: 14 amino acids. The germline gives CDR1 LNHDA, CDR2 SQIVND (reference sequence). Here the CDR3 DNA reads TGTGCCAGTAGTATTAGGAGACAGGGGATCTACGAGCATTTT. This codes for CASSIRRQGIYEHF.

This clonotype came up a few times. J is TRBJ2-1 and V is TRBV6-2 or TRBV6-3; no firm D call. V was trimmed by 6 bases and J by 4 bases, leaving 16 bases between them. Germline-derived CDR1 and CDR2 are MNHEY and SVGEGT. The CDR3 extends over 15 amino acids. The CDR3 nucleotides are TGTGCCAGCAGACCGCCCCCCGAACGGTACAATGAGCAGTTCTTC. Translation gives CASRPPPERYNEQFF.

This clonotype showed up just a few times. The V gene is TRBV30, the J gene TRBJ2-7; 8 bases match TRBD1. CDR1 is GTSNPN and CDR2 is SVGIG in the germline V gene (reference sequence). The ends lost 1 base at V and 1 base at J; junction bases unmatched: 6. The CDR3 has 15 residues. The chain's CDR3 is CAWSEGRGPSYEQYF. The CDR3 region has the DNA TGTGCCTGGAGTGAGGGCAGGGGGCCATCCTACGAGCAGTACTTC.

This clonotype was seen repeatedly, ten times or more. The chain uses TRBV5-1 and TRBJ1-2, with a weak D call TRBD1 (5 bases). The CDR3 is 14 amino acids. Per germline, CDR1 SGHRS and CDR2 YFSETQ. V lost 4 bases and J 2 bases, leaving 12 bases between the germline ends. The CDR3 DNA reads as TGCGCCAGCAGCAACCGGGACTGGAACTATGGCTACACCTTC. It codes for CASSNRDWNYGYTF.

This clonotype was seen repeatedly, ten times or more. The V gene is TRBV4-3, the J gene TRBJ2-7, with D tentatively TRBD1 (6 bases). V gave up 4 bases and J gave up 5 bases, with 18 bases separating them. Germline V gene data show CDR1 as LGHNA and CDR2 as YSLEER. This CDR3 has 15 residues. Here the CDR3 reads CASSLSLGARDEQYF. In DNA, the CDR3 is TGCGCCAGCAGCCTAAGCCTGGGGGCGAGGGACGAGCAGTACTTC.

As for this clonotype: A much larger clonotype is one base distant, so this may be a read error. J is TRBJ1-2 and V is TRBV5-1; a possible D gene is TRBD1 (5 bases). This CDR3 has 15 residues. Per the germline V gene, CDR1 is SGHRS and CDR2 is YFSETQ. The CDR3 protein is CASGMGVGVNYGYAF. Written as DNA, the CDR3 is TGCGCCAGCGGCATGGGGGTCGGCGTTAACTATGGCTACGCCTTC.

This clonotype was seen many times. The V and J genes are TRBV30 and TRBJ1-2; D ambiguous. The CDR3 totals 12 residues. Germline V gene sequence: CDR1 GTSNPN, CDR2 SVGIG (reference sequence). Trimming left V 2 bases short and J 6 bases short, with 10 bases between. The CDR3 region has the DNA TGTGCCTGGAGTTACGTTGTAAATGGCTACACCTTC. It is translated as CAWSYVVNGYTF. Full variable domain (remainder filled in from reference TRBV30 and TRBJ1-2): SQTIHQWPATLVQPVGSPLSLECTVEGTSNPNLYWYRQAAGRGLQLLFYSVGIGQISSEVPQNLSASRPQDRQFILSSKKLLLSDSGFYLCAWSYVVNGYTFGSGTRLTVV.

Of note for this clonotype: One junction end disagrees with the germline gene, perhaps due to a read error. V gene TRBV12-3 or TRBV12-4 combines with J gene TRBJ2-2, with 7 positions matching TRBD2. This CDR3 spans 14 amino acids. In nucleotides, the CDR3 is TGTGCCAGCAGTTGCGGAGCGGGGCCCAATGAGCAGTTTTTT. Protein product: CASSCGAGPNEQFF.

There are many counts of this clonotype. V and J are TRBV6-7 and TRBJ1-4; 11 positions match TRBD1. TRBV6-7 is an open reading frame whose function is uncertain. This CDR3 is built from 16 residues. V was clipped by 0 bases and J by 7 bases; unmatched bases: 4. Here the CDR3 DNA reads TGTGCCAGCAGTTACTCTACCGGGACAGGGGGTGAAAAACTGTTTTTT. It translates to CASSYSTGTGGEKLFF.

Note on this clonotype: This may stem from a read error, because a much larger clone lies one nucleotide away. The chain combines TRBV20-1 with TRBJ2-1; D possibly corresponds to TRBD1 (5 bases). Per germline, CDR1 DFQATT and CDR2 SNEGSKA (reference sequence). Between the trimmed V and J ends, which lost 3 bases and 9 bases, there was a span of 18 bases. CDR3 size: 14 residues. The CDR3 is CSASRANRNTEQFF. CDR3 DNA sequence: TGCAGTGCTAGTCGAGCAAACAGGAACACTGAGCAGTTCTTC.